This T cell receptor (beta chain) was retrieved from a study of PD-1 blockade in classical Hodgkin lymphoma. Sequencing used immunoSEQ multiplex PCR; TCRdb keeps in-frame clones, though not all of them. The repertoire includes about 11,000 clones, more than 75% of them detected once, and around 32% sits in the top ten. Every one of the patients relapsed after autologous stem cell transplantation (brentuximab vedotin exposure was variable). As regards this clone: The antigen remains unidentified.

Germline-derived CDR1 and CDR2 are SGHNT and YYREEE (reference sequence). The CDR3 is 13 amino acids. The V and J ends lost 2 bases and 11 bases respectively, with 14 bases between them. Study conclusions and caveats: Repertoire differences have undefined causes, possibly disease activity or prior therapy. Partial responders and progressors had significantly lower baseline TCR diversity. A reduction in baseline TCR diversity was reportedly seen in newly diagnosed patients relative to healthy donors.

The TCR sequence derives from a human donor with classical Hodgkin lymphoma. The source material was peripheral blood mononuclear cells (PBMCs), sampled before the second cycle of nivolumab. The chain couples TRBV5-4 to TRBJ2-1; D might be TRBD2 (6 bases). Written as DNA, the CDR3 is TGTGCCAGCAGCTTTTCATTGCGGGAACAGCAGTTCTTC. It codes for CASSFSLREQQFF.